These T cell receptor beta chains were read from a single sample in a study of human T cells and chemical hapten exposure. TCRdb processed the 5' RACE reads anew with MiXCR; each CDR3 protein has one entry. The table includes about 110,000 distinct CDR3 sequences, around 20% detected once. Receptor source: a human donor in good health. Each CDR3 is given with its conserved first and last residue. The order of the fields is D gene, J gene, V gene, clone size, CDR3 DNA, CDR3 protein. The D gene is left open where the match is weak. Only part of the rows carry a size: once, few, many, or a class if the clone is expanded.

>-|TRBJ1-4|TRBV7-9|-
TGTGCCAGCAGCCCGTATGCAACTAATGAAAAACTGTTTTTT
CASSPYATNEKLFF
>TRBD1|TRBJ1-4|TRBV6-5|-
TGTGCCAGTACTAACGGGGACAGGACTGAAAAACTGTTTTTT
CASTNGDRTEKLFF
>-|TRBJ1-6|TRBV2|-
TGTGCCAGCAGTCCACGGACAGAGCCCGCCGGTTCACCCCTCCACTTT
CASSPRTEPAGSPLHF
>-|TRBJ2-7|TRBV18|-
TGTGCCAGCTCACCAACGGACTCCGCCTATTCCTACGAGCAGTACTTC
CASSPTDSAYSYEQYF
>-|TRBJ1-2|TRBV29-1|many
TGCAGCGTTAGTGCCGGGACTGACTATGGCTACACCTTC
CSVSAGTDYGYTF
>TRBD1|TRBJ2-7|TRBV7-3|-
TGTGCCAGCAGCTTAACGGCAGGGGGCGCGTCCGAGCAGTACTTC
CASSLTAGGASEQYF
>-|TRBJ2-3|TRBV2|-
TGTGCCAGCGGTGAATTCGGGCCCCTAAGCACAGATACGCAGTATTTT
CASGEFGPLSTDTQYF
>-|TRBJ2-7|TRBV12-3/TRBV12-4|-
TGTGCCAGCAGCAATCCCTGGGAAGGATACGAGCAGTACTTC
CASSNPWEGYEQYF
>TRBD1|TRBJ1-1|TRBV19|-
TGTGCCTCCCAAGACAGGGGAAACACTGAAGCTTTCTTT
CASQDRGNTEAFF
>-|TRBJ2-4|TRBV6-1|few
TGTGCCAGCAGTGAATTGGACATTCAGTACTTC
CASSELDIQYF
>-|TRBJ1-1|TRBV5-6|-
TGTGCCAGCAGCTGGGGGGAGGGGTACACTGAAGCTTTCTTT
CASSWGEGYTEAFF
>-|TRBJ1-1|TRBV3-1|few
TGTGCCAGCAGCTTCCGACTCAGGGGATCGACGGAAGCTTTCTTT
CASSFRLRGSTEAFF
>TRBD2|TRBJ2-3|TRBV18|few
TGTGCCAGCTCACCACCACTGGCGACTAGCGGGAGGGAGAGCACAGATACGCAGTATTTT
CASSPPLATSGRESTDTQYF
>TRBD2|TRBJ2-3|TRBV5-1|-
TGCGCCAGCAGAAAAGGGACTAGTGCAGATACGCAGTATTTT
CASRKGTSADTQYF
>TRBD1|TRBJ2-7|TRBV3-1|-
TGTGCCAGCAGCCCCACGACAGGGGGGGTGACCGAGCAGTACTTC
CASSPTTGGVTEQYF
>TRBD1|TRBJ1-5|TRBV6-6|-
TGTGCCAGCAGGTCGACGGCAGGGGGCAGCAATCAGCCCCAGCATTTT
CASRSTAGGSNQPQHF
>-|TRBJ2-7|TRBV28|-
TGTGCCAGCAGTTTGACTGGTGTTCGCGAGCAGTACTTC
CASSLTGVREQYF
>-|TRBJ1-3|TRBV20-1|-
TGCAGTGCCCCGCTAAGGTCCATTAGGGCATCTGGAAACACCATATATTTT
CSAPLRSIRASGNTIYF
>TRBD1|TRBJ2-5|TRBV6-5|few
TGTGCCAGCAGCTCGGACAGGCGGCCCCAAGAGACCCAGTACTTC
CASSSDRRPQETQYF
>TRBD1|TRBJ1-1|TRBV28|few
TGTGCCAGCAGGGACAGGGGTTTTACAGGCACTGAAGCTTTCTTT
CASRDRGFTGTEAFF
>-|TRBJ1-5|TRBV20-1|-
TGCAGTGCTCTAAACAGGGTTTTTAGCAATCAGCCCCAGCATTTT
CSALNRVFSNQPQHF
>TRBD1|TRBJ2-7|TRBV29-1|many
TGCAGCGTTGAGGGGACAGATTCCTACGAGCAGTACTTC
CSVEGTDSYEQYF
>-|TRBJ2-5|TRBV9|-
TGTGCCAGCAGCGTAGCTCCAGGGCGCGGGACCCAGTACTTC
CASSVAPGRGTQYF
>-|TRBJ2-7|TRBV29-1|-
TGCAGCGTTGATCGGGGGCGCGTTACCTACGAGCAGTACTTC
CSVDRGRVTYEQYF
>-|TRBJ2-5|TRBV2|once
TGTGCCAGCAGGAGGGTCCTAGCTGCTAAGAGGACCCAGTACTTC
CASRRVLAAKRTQYF
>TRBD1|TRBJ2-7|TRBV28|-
TGTGCCAGCAGGACCCGGAAGGACAGGGTGTCGTCGCAGTACTTC
CASRTRKDRVSSQYF
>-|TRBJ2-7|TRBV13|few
TGTGCCAGCAGCTTAGGACAGTCCAGCTCCTACGAGCAGTACTTC
CASSLGQSSSYEQYF
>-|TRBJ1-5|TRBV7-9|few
TGTGCCAGCAGCTCCACAAGGGGGCAGCCCCAGCATTTT
CASSSTRGQPQHF
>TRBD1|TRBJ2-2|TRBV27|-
TGTGCCAGCAGGGCGGGGACAGGGGGCCCCGGGGAGCTGTTTTTT
CASRAGTGGPGELFF
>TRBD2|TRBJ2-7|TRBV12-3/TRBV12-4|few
TGTGCCAGCAGTCTCCGGACTAGCGGGAGTTACTACGAGCAGTACTTC
CASSLRTSGSYYEQYF
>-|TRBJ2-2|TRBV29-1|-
TGCAGCGTCTGGACAACCGGGGAGCTGTTTTTT
CSVWTTGELFF
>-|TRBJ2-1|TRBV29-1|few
TGCAGCGTGATGGGGTTAAGCTCCTACAATGAGCAGTTCTTC
CSVMGLSSYNEQFF
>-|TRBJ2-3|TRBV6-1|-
TGTGCCAGCAGTGAAGGTCGGCGGGACAATCGAAATACGCAGTATTTT
CASSEGRRDNRNTQYF
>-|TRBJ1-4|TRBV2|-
TGTGCCAGCAGTGAAACTGGGACGGAGAATGAAAAACTGTTTTTT
CASSETGTENEKLFF
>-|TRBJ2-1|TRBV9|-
TGTGCCAGCAGCTTGCGCCTTGAATACTACAATGAGCAGTTCTTC
CASSLRLEYYNEQFF
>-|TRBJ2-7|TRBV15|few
TGTGCCACCAGCAGGTCCATTCTCGCCTACGAGCAGTACTTC
CATSRSILAYEQYF
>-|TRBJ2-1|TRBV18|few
TGTGCCAGCTCACACCCGGGTTACAATGAGCAGTTCTTC
CASSHPGYNEQFF
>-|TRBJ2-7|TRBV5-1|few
TGCGCCAGCAGCGTAGACAGGAACTCCTACGAGCAGTACTTC
CASSVDRNSYEQYF
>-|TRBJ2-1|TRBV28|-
TGTGCCAGCAGTTTCGGTTCATCCTCCCCGGGACCCGGGCACAATGAGCAGTTCTTC
CASSFGSSSPGPGHNEQFF
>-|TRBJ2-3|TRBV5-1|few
TGCGCCAGCAGCTCTTCAGCGGGCACAGATACGCAGTATTTT
CASSSSAGTDTQYF
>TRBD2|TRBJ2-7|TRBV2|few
TGTGCCAGCAGTGAGTGGGGGCTAGCGGGGATCTACGAGCAGTACTTC
CASSEWGLAGIYEQYF
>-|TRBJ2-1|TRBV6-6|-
TGTGCCAGTCAGGAGCCCGGCAATGAGCAGTTCTTC
CASQEPGNEQFF
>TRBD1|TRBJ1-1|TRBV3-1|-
TGTGCCAGCAGCCAAGATCGGGGACAGGGGAGTGAAGCTTTCTTT
CASSQDRGQGSEAFF
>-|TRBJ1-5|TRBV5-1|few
TGCGCCAGCAGCATGGGGGTAGGGAGCAATCAGCCCCAGCATTTT
CASSMGVGSNQPQHF
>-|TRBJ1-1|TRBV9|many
TGTGCCAGCAGCGTAGGGCCCGCGGACACTGAAGCTTTCTTT
CASSVGPADTEAFF
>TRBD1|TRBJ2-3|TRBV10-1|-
TGCGCCAGCAGTGTGTCGGACAGGGACACAGATACGCAGTATTTT
CASSVSDRDTDTQYF
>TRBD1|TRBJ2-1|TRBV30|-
TGTGCCTGGAGGCCGGGACAGGGTCTCAATGAGCAGTTCTTC
CAWRPGQGLNEQFF
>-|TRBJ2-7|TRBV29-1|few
TGCAGCGTTGAAAAAACAGGGACCTACGAGCAGTACTTC
CSVEKTGTYEQYF
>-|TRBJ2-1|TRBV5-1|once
TGCGCCAGCAGAGAGTCCCAGAACTCAGCCTCCTACAATGAGCAGTTCTTC
CASRESQNSASYNEQFF
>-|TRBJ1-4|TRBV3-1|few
TGTGCCAGCAGCCACAGGTTGGAGAATGAAAAACTGTTTTTT
CASSHRLENEKLFF
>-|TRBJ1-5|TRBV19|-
TGTGCCAGTAGTATCAGAGGACAGTCAAATCAGCCCCAGCATTTT
CASSIRGQSNQPQHF
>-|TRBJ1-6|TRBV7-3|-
TGTGCCAGCAGCTTTCAGGGAAATTCACCCCTCCACTTT
CASSFQGNSPLHF